Listed below are T cell receptor beta chains from one sample, sequenced in a study of shared clonotypes between healthy human individuals. Only in-frame clones appear in the TCRdb table, and some are missing; sequencing was by immunoSEQ multiplex PCR. The sample shows about 2.4 million clones, 85% to 95% of them seen only once. Sequences were obtained from naive CD4+ T cells sorted from blood. These TCRs come from a man between 18 and 29 years old in good health. Each CDR3 is given with its conserved first and last residue.

j_call: TRBJ1-2
v_call: TRBV5-3
cdr3_aa: CAIRREANYGYTF

j_call: TRBJ1-4
v_call: TRBV30
cdr3_aa: CAWTGDEEKLFF

j_call: TRBJ1-1
v_call: TRBV6-1
cdr3_aa: CASREGVMRTEAFF

j_call: TRBJ1-1
v_call: TRBV12-5
cdr3_aa: CASGLVKGRGPEAFF

j_call: TRBJ1-4
v_call: TRBV5-4
cdr3_aa: CASSLAGTGDEKLFF

j_call: TRBJ2-7
v_call: TRBV7-8
cdr3_aa: CASSSWGGPVMDEQYF

j_call: TRBJ2-7
v_call: TRBV18
cdr3_aa: CASSQETGMYF

j_call: TRBJ1-2
v_call: TRBV5-4
cdr3_aa: CASSRGGGVASNYGYTF

j_call: TRBJ2-2
v_call: TRBV5-5
cdr3_aa: CASSLAVSNTGELFF

j_call: TRBJ1-2
v_call: TRBV6-1
cdr3_aa: CASSEALTGFYGYTF

j_call: TRBJ2-3
v_call: TRBV7-2
cdr3_aa: CASSLAPGQQYF

j_call: TRBJ1-2
v_call: TRBV19
cdr3_aa: CASRGGQGNYGYTF

j_call: TRBJ1-1
v_call: TRBV11-2
cdr3_aa: CASSSQGGTEAFF

j_call: TRBJ2-5
v_call: TRBV18
cdr3_aa: CASSVRLATDQETQYF

j_call: TRBJ2-7
v_call: TRBV5-3
cdr3_aa: CARSLARAGQGVYEQYF

j_call: TRBJ2-7
v_call: TRBV6-1
cdr3_aa: CASSEMGHRTHRYF

j_call: TRBJ2-7
v_call: TRBV5-4
cdr3_aa: CASSRDRNSYEQYF

j_call: TRBJ2-5
v_call: TRBV5-6
cdr3_aa: CASSFTGRETQYF

j_call: TRBJ1-5
v_call: TRBV6-1
cdr3_aa: CASNRGNQPQHF

j_call: TRBJ2-5
v_call: TRBV2
cdr3_aa: CASRLGFQETQYF

j_call: TRBJ2-7
v_call: TRBV19
cdr3_aa: CASRTSGYEQYF

j_call: TRBJ2-7
v_call: TRBV2
cdr3_aa: CASRGSYEQYF

j_call: TRBJ1-1
v_call: TRBV27
cdr3_aa: CASSIGRPTMNTEAFF

j_call: TRBJ2-7
v_call: TRBV5-4
cdr3_aa: CASSFVGGSSYEQYF